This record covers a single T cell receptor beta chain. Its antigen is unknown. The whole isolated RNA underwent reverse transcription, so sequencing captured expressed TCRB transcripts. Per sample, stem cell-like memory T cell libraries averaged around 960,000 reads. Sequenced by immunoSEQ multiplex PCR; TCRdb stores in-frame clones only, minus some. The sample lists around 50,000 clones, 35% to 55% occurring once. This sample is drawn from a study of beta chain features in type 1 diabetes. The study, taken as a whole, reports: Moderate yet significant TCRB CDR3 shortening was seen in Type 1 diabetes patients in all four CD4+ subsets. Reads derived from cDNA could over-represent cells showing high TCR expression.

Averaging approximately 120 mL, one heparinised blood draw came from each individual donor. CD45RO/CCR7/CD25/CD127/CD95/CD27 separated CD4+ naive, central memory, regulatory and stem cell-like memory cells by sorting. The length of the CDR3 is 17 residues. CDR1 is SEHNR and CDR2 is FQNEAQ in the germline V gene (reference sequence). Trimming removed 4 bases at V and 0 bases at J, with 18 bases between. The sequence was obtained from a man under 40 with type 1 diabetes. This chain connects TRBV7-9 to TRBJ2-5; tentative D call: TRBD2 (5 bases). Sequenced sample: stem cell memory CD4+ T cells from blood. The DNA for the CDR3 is TGTGCCAGCAGCTCCCGTTCGGGGTACATACACCAAGAGACCCAGTACTTC. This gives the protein CASSSRSGYIHQETQYF.